This entry lists 9 T cell receptor beta chains sequenced from one sample in a study of identical twins. TCRdb re-called the 5' RACE reads with MiXCR, one entry per CDR3 protein. Found here are 700,000 to 950,000 distinct CDR3 sequences, around an eighth of them singletons; the top ten hold around 1.5%. These same data were also listed under a study on yellow fever vaccine responses in identical twins.

The material sequenced was PBMCs. These receptors originate from a woman aged 18-29 years in good health.

The V call is TRBV11-2, the J call TRBJ1-2; unclear D gene. V was trimmed by 3 bases and J by 4 bases, leaving 15 bases between them. CDR3 length: 15 amino acids. CDR1 is SGHAT, CDR2 FQNNGV, per germline. CDR3 protein: CASSLSPIRIYGYTF. CDR3 coding DNA: TGTGCCAGCAGCTTGTCCCCTATCCGAATCTATGGCTACACCTTC.

This clonotype occurred many times. The chain is built from TRBV25-1 and TRBJ2-7; TRBD2 might be the D (5 bases). V was pared by 6 bases and J by 9 bases, with 21 bases between. The CDR3 runs to 14 residues. Germline V gives CDR1 MGHDK, CDR2 SYGVNS. CDR3 in amino acids: CASRGAYPVVGQYF. Here the CDR3 DNA reads TGTGCCAGCAGGGGAGCCTACCCGGTAGTCGGGCAGTACTTC.

The J gene is TRBJ2-1, the V gene TRBV5-1; D might be TRBD2 (6 bases). This CDR3 region has 15 residues. Germline V CDR1 and CDR2: SGHRS, YFSETQ. The V and J ends lost 3 bases and 2 bases respectively, with 12 bases between them. This CDR3 reads CASSWGRETYNEQFF. The CDR3, as DNA: TGCGCCAGCAGCTGGGGACGGGAGACCTACAATGAGCAGTTCTTC.

A few counts support this clonotype. The chain has TRBV5-5 and TRBJ2-2, with D uncertain. The V gene's germline CDR1 is SGHKS and CDR2 YYEKEE (reference sequence). Trimming shortened V by 6 bases and J by 1 base, and 10 bases separated the two germline ends. The CDR3 is 14 residues long. In DNA, the CDR3 is TGTGCCAGCACCTTAGTCCGGAACACCGGGGAGCTGTTTTTT. As protein: CASTLVRNTGELFF.

The rearrangement links TRBV5-1 to TRBJ1-1, with D possibly TRBD1 on 6 matching bases. Germline V gives CDR1 SGHRS, CDR2 YFSETQ. V lost 1 base and J 2 bases, leaving 12 bases between the germline ends. The CDR3 has 15 residues. CDR3 coding DNA: TGCGCCAGCAGCTTGTCTGGGACAACAAACACTGAAGCTTTCTTT. As protein: CASSLSGTTNTEAFF.

This clonotype appeared a few times. The chain has TRBV6-1 and TRBJ1-3; D remains unclear. The V gene lost 0 bases and the J gene lost 1 base, with 10 bases spanning the gap. Germline V gene lookup returns CDR1 MNHNS and CDR2 SASEGT. The CDR3 runs to 16 residues. CDR3 in DNA: TGTGCCAGCAGTGAAGCGATGGGGAAATCTGGAAACACCATATATTTT. Encoded protein: CASSEAMGKSGNTIYF.

This chain connects TRBV4-1 to TRBJ2-3, with D possibly matching TRBD1 (6 bases). Trimming removed 2 bases at V and 6 bases at J, with 9 bases between. The CDR3 is made up of 13 amino acids. Germline CDR1 and CDR2: MGHRA and YSYEKL. The CDR3 sequence is CASSQYREDTQYF. CDR3 DNA: TGCGCCAGCAGCCAATACAGGGAGGATACGCAGTATTTT.

V gene TRBV12-3 or TRBV12-4 combines with J gene TRBJ2-1, with D perhaps matching TRBD2 (6 bases). The CDR3 is made up of 13 amino acids. Trimming cost V 2 bases and J 8 bases, with 10 bases left between them. In DNA, the CDR3 is TGTGCCAGCAGTTTATCGCGGGGTTATGAGCAGTTCTTC. It encodes CASSLSRGYEQFF.

The V and J genes are TRBV12-3 or TRBV12-4 and TRBJ2-3, with D possibly called TRBD1 or TRBD2 (5 bases each). This CDR3 region has 14 residues. Trimming took off 7 bases at V and 4 bases at J, with 15 bases between the two ends. CDR3 region: CASTMGTNSDTQYF. The CDR3 DNA reads as TGTGCCAGCACCATGGGGACCAATTCAGATACGCAGTATTTT.